This T cell receptor (beta chain) is drawn from a study of shared clonotypes between healthy human individuals. Sequenced by immunoSEQ multiplex PCR; TCRdb stores in-frame clones only, minus some. In the table there are around 2.1 million clones, around 93% of which are singletons. Whole-study findings and limits: On the whole, naive subsets had larger estimated richness than memory subsets had.

Germline V gene data show CDR1 as SGHAT and CDR2 as FQNNGV. Germline trimming cut 1 base from V and 4 bases from J; bases unmatched to any gene: 11. This CDR3 is built from 18 residues. In its sample, this clone was seen once. The antigen remains undetermined. Positively selected for CCR7, the CD45RO-negative cells used as naive CD8 cells excluded terminally differentiated effector memory CD45RA+ cells. Donors were healthy HIV-negative adults without recently reported acute infections or vaccinations. This clonotype originated in a young man in good health. Some clones in this sample may be carry-over from other donors' samples. V usage is TRBV11-2 and J usage is TRBJ2-1; 9 bases fit TRBD2. Specimen: naive CD8+ T cells from PBMCs. This CDR3 reads CASSLGISGSHTYNEQFF. CDR3 sequence (DNA): TGTGCCAGCAGCTTAGGCATTAGCGGGAGCCATACTTACAATGAGCAGTTCTTC.